This T cell receptor beta chain stems from a study of CD8+ T cells in alopecia areata. RNA extraction and reverse transcription yielded cDNA as sequencing template. The repertoire was sequenced with immunoSEQ multiplex PCR; TCRdb's copy has only in-frame clones and lacks some. Here the sample spans 95,000 to 110,000 clones, 84% being singletons. CDR1 is MNHNS, CDR2 SASEGT, per germline. CDR3 length: 15 residues. V was pared by 3 bases and J by 0 bases, with 3 bases of the junction left unmatched. Described treatment: oral pan-JAK inhibitor, 5-10 mg twice daily. Sample: CD8+ T cells sorted from blood, taken at week 24, from a patient treated with tofacitinib. The V gene is TRBV6-1, the J gene TRBJ1-1; 8 positions agree with TRBD1. This sequence was found in a human donor with alopecia areata. The CDR3 DNA reads as TGTGCCAGCAGTGATCGACAGGGGATGAACACTGAAGCTTTCTTT. Protein: CASSDRQGMNTEAFF.